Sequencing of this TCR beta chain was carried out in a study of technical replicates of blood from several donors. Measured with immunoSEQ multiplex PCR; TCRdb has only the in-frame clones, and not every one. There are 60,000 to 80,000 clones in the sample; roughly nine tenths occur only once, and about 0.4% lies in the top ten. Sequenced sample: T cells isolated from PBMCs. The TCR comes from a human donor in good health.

CDR3 sequence (DNA): TGTGCCAGCTCACTGGACAGTCCAGGAGCTTTCTTT. This translates into CASSLDSPGAFF. The genes are TRBV18 and TRBJ1-1; possibly TRBD1 for D (6 bases). With 4 bases removed from V and 10 bases from J, the gap between germline ends came to 13 bases. This CDR3 has 12 amino acids. Germline CDR1 and CDR2: KGHSH and LQKENI.